Each of the 5 T cell receptor beta chains below was sequenced from the same sample in a study of PD-L1 blockade in urothelial cancer. The time point: pretreatment peripheral blood. Clones were read by immunoSEQ multiplex PCR, and TCRdb kept only the in-frame ones, dropping some. The table has roughly 38,000 clones, 82% seen once. The source was PBMCs, collected around atezolizumab (anti-PD-L1) treatment. The source of these receptors is a man between 60 and 75 years old with urothelial cancer.

This clone was found a few times. The J gene is TRBJ2-3, the V gene TRBV5-1; TRBD2 matches at 9 bases. The V gene end was trimmed by 0 bases and the J gene end by 4 bases; junction bases not matched to a gene: 0. The CDR3 loop spans 14 amino acids. From germline, CDR1 is SGHRS and CDR2 YFSETQ. Here the CDR3 DNA reads TGCGCCAGCAGCTTGGGGACTAGCGCAGATACGCAGTATTTT. Protein sequence: CASSLGTSADTQYF.

This rearrangement joins TRBV10-3 to TRBJ2-5; 7 bases are shared with TRBD1. Germline assignment: CDR1 ENHRY and CDR2 SYGVKD. The CDR3 spans 13 residues. V gave up 8 bases and J gave up 3 bases; unmatched junction bases: 6. The CDR3, as DNA: TGTGCCATCCAAACCGGGACAGAAGAGACCCAGTACTTC. Translated: CAIQTGTEETQYF.

V usage is TRBV5-1 and J usage is TRBJ2-7; no definite D call. The V and J ends lost 4 bases and 3 bases respectively, with 8 bases between them. Germline-derived CDR1 and CDR2 are SGHRS and YFSETQ. There are 12 residues in the CDR3. CDR3 sequence: CASSEDYYEQYF. In DNA form, the CDR3 reads TGCGCCAGCAGCGAGGATTACTACGAGCAGTACTTC.

The chain is built from TRBV25-1 and TRBJ2-7, with 9 bases aligning to TRBD1. Germline-derived CDR1 and CDR2 are MGHDK and SYGVNS. The length of the CDR3 is 14 residues. With V trimmed by 1 base and J by 4 bases, 2 bases remained unmatched. The CDR3 loop is CASSELGTGYEQYF. The CDR3 DNA is TGTGCCAGCAGTGAATTGGGGACAGGGTACGAGCAGTACTTC.

V usage is TRBV9 and J usage is TRBJ1-2, with D perhaps matching TRBD1 (6 bases). Germline assignment: CDR1 SGDLS and CDR2 YYNGEE. This CDR3 contains 16 residues. V was pared by 6 bases and J by 2 bases, with 20 bases between. CDR3 nucleotides: TGTGCCAGCACCCCCGGGAGCGGGGGCATAAACTATGGCTACACCTTC. Protein: CASTPGSGGINYGYTF.